A single sample is the source of the 22 T cell receptor beta chains below, sequenced in a study of control samples from healthy donors and cancer patients. Produced via immunoSEQ multiplex PCR; TCRdb's table is partial and in-frame only. This table has nearly 35,000 clones, approximately 93% appearing once. What was sequenced was PBMCs. These receptor sequences come from a man aged 35-49 years with colorectal cancer.

The chain carries TRBV6-1 and TRBJ1-4, with D possibly matching TRBD1 (5 bases). The CDR3 is 17 amino acids. Germline V gives CDR1 MNHNS, CDR2 SASEGT. V gave up 3 bases and J gave up 10 bases, with 24 bases separating them. The CDR3 DNA follows: TGTGCCAGCAGTGAGAGAAGGGGATTCACCCGAGGAGGAAAACTGTTTTTT. Translating gives CASSERRGFTRGGKLFF.

In DNA form, the CDR3 reads TGTGCCAGCAGCCGGACAGGGTGGACATCTAACTATGGCTACACCTTC. It is translated as CASSRTGWTSNYGYTF. V is TRBV2 and J is TRBJ1-2; TRBD1 matches at 8 bases. J gave up 0 bases and V 6 bases, and 9 bases lay outside the gene matches. CDR1 is SNHLY, CDR2 FYNNEI, per germline. This CDR3 has 16 residues.

The chain recombines TRBV2 with TRBJ2-5; weak D call: TRBD2 (5 bases). This CDR3 comprises 14 residues. Per the germline V gene, CDR1 is SNHLY and CDR2 is FYNNEI. V lost 3 bases and J lost 2, with 10 bases in between. The CDR3 here is CASSDTRVQETQYF. The CDR3 nucleotides read TGTGCCAGCAGTGATACGCGGGTACAAGAGACCCAGTACTTC.

The CDR3 DNA sequence: TGCAGCTATGAGACACCCACCTACGAGCAGTACTTC. Translation: CSYETPTYEQYF. V is TRBV29-1 and J is TRBJ2-7; D remains unclear. Trimming removed 8 bases at V and 2 bases at J, with 13 bases between. The CDR3 spans 12 residues. CDR1 is SQVTM, CDR2 ANQGSEA, per germline.

The chain combines TRBV6-5 with TRBJ1-5; D is unclear. This CDR3 contains 12 residues. Looked up from germline, CDR1 is MNHEY and CDR2 is SVGAGI. The ends were cut back, 6 bases at V and 8 bases at J, with 11 bases in the middle. The CDR3 nucleotides are TGTGCCAGCAGCAGCTATCCTGAGCCCCAGCATTTT. Encoded protein: CASSSYPEPQHF.

V gene TRBV7-2 combines with J gene TRBJ1-5; no clear D. Deletions cut 6 bases from V and 5 bases from J, with 11 bases between. Germline V CDR1 and CDR2: SGHTA, FQGNSA. The CDR3 has 13 amino acids. The CDR3 reads CASSLTRDQPQHF. DNA for the CDR3: TGTGCCAGCAGTTTGACTCGGGATCAGCCCCAGCATTTT. The whole variable domain, filled in from reference TRBV7-2 and TRBJ1-5, reads GAGVSQSPSNKVTEKGKDVELRCDPISGHTALYWYRQSLGQGLEFLIYFQGNSAPDKSGLPSDRFSAERTGGSVSTLTIQRTQQEDSAVYLCASSLTRDQPQHFGDGTRLSIL.

The chain carries TRBV3-1 (or the pseudogene TRBV3-2) and TRBJ2-4; D is undetermined. V lost 1 base, J lost 6 bases, and 7 bases lay in between. Germline V gives CDR1 LGHDT, CDR2 YNNKEL (reference sequence). This CDR3 is 13 amino acids long. CDR3 DNA: TGTGCCAGCAGCCAAGTAGCTAGAAACATTCAGTACTTC. Translation gives CASSQVARNIQYF.

The rearrangement links TRBV6-5 to TRBJ2-7; maybe TRBD1 (5 bases). Germline CDR1 MNHEY, CDR2 SVGAGI. V was trimmed by 6 bases and J by 6 bases, leaving 18 bases between them. The CDR3 has 14 residues. CDR3 sequence (DNA): TGTGCCAGCAGCCCGACAGTTTTCAAAAGCGAGCAGTACTTC. Its translation: CASSPTVFKSEQYF.

This chain connects TRBV12-3 or TRBV12-4 to TRBJ1-2; 7 nucleotides line up with TRBD1. This CDR3 region has 13 residues. J gave up 7 bases and V 1 base, and 3 bases lay outside the gene matches. The CDR3 loop reads CASSLGQGSGYTF. The CDR3 DNA follows: TGTGCCAGCAGTTTAGGACAGGGCTCTGGCTACACCTTC.

The chain links TRBV15 to TRBJ1-6; D call uncertain. Trimming cost V 1 base and J 7 bases, with 5 bases left between them. The CDR3 length is 13 residues. Germline CDR1 LNHNV, CDR2 YYDKDF (reference sequence). This CDR3 is CATSRGQNSPLHF. The CDR3 bases are TGTGCCACCAGCAGAGGCCAGAATTCACCCCTCCACTTT.

This sequence joins TRBV18 and TRBJ1-4; D is uncertain. Trimming shortened V by 0 bases and J by 5 bases, and 7 bases separated the two germline ends. Germline V CDR1 and CDR2: KGHSH, LQKENI. The CDR3 spans 14 residues. This chain's CDR3 is CASSPPSGNEKLFF. In DNA form, the CDR3 reads TGTGCCAGCTCACCACCGTCCGGAAATGAAAAACTGTTTTTT. The complete variable domain, with remaining parts taken from reference TRBV18 and TRBJ1-4, reads NAGVMQNPRHLVRRRGQEARLRCSPMKGHSHVYWYRQLPEEGLKFMVYLQKENIIDESGMPKERFSAEFPKEGPSILRIQQVVRGDSAAYFCASSPPSGNEKLFFGSGTQLSVL.

The chain uses TRBV11-2 and TRBJ1-3; D is unclear. This CDR3 region has 13 residues. Germline assignment: CDR1 SGHAT and CDR2 FQNNGV. Between the trimmed V and J ends, which lost 6 bases and 2 bases, there was a span of 8 bases. CDR3 sequence reads: CASRFNTGNTIYF. CDR3 bases: TGTGCCAGCAGATTTAATACTGGAAACACCATATATTTT.

The V gene is TRBV9, the J gene TRBJ1-4, with 8 bases matching TRBD1. Germline loops: CDR1 SGDLS, CDR2 YYNGEE. The CDR3 consists of 18 residues. With 2 bases clipped from V and 8 bases from J, the junction kept 17 bases outside the gene matches. In nucleotides, the CDR3 is TGTGCCAGCAGCGTTCAGACCCGACAGGGGTTTCTTCGGGAAAAACTGTTTTTT. Residues: CASSVQTRQGFLREKLFF.

V usage is TRBV7-2 and J usage is TRBJ1-1; possible D gene TRBD1, 6 bases. Trimming removed 1 base at V and 11 bases at J, with 14 bases between. The germline CDR1 and CDR2 sequences are SGHTA and FQGNSA. The CDR3 runs 13 residues. The CDR3 DNA reads TGTGCCAGCAGCTTAGGCTCCAGGGGAAATGCTTTCTTT. Protein: CASSLGSRGNAFF.

This clone was counted a single time. The chain joins TRBV2 to TRBJ1-1, with a possible D match to TRBD1 (5 bases). This CDR3 contains 11 residues. V lost 7 bases and J 7 bases, leaving 10 bases between the germline ends. The germline gives CDR1 SNHLY, CDR2 FYNNEI. In DNA form, the CDR3 reads TGTGCCAGCACCAACGACAGTGAAGCTTTCTTT. It encodes CASTNDSEAFF.

J is TRBJ2-5 and V is TRBV11-3; a weak D match, TRBD2 (5 bases). CDR1 is SGHNT, CDR2 YENEEA, per germline. This CDR3 region has 13 residues. V lost 5 bases and J lost 0, with 7 bases in between. CDR3 loop: CASSPGNQETQYF. For the CDR3, the DNA is TGTGCCAGCAGCCCCGGGAACCAAGAGACCCAGTACTTC.

The chain carries TRBV2 and TRBJ1-6; possible D gene TRBD1, 5 bases. V lost 5 bases, J lost 9 bases, and 17 bases lay in between. There are 15 residues in the CDR3. Germline values: CDR1 SNHLY, CDR2 FYNNEI. The CDR3 spells CASSKGSIRGSPLHF. In DNA form, the CDR3 reads TGTGCCAGCAGTAAGGGGTCGATTCGTGGTTCACCCCTCCACTTT.

With regard to this clone: Other DNA sequences within the sample encode an identical CDR3. The chain carries TRBV6-7 and TRBJ1-1; no clear D gene. TRBV6-7 is marked as an open reading frame, function uncertain. The CDR3 has 15 residues. V was clipped by 2 bases and J by 2 bases, with 12 bases between them. The CDR3 sequence is CASSYGGRSNTEAFF. The CDR3 DNA is TGTGCCAGCAGTTACGGTGGCAGATCAAACACTGAAGCTTTCTTT.

This clone was recorded a few times. The chain employs TRBV11-2 and TRBJ2-3; D possibly uses TRBD1 or TRBD2 (6 bases each). V gave up 1 base and J gave up 6 bases, with 14 bases separating them. Germline CDR1 is SGHAT and CDR2 is FQNNGV. This CDR3 contains 15 residues. The CDR3 DNA reads as TGTGCCAGCAGCTTAGCCTGGGGGGCAGGGGATACGCAGTATTTT. This translates into CASSLAWGAGDTQYF.

This chain links TRBV9 with TRBJ2-5; the D is unclear. Germline V gene data show CDR1 as SGDLS and CDR2 as YYNGEE. The CDR3 totals 15 residues. Trimming left V 0 bases short and J 4 bases short, with 13 bases between. CDR3: CASSVGDRTRETQYF. The DNA of the CDR3 is TGTGCCAGCAGCGTAGGGGATCGGACGAGAGAGACCCAGTACTTC. Drawing the rest from reference TRBV9 and TRBJ2-5, the complete variable domain is DSGVTQTPKHLITATGQRVTLRCSPRSGDLSVYWYQQSLDQGLQFLIQYYNGEERAKGNILERFSAQQFPDLHSELNLSSLELGDSALYFCASSVGDRTRETQYFGPGTRLLVL.

In its sample, this clone was seen once. This chain joins TRBV18 and TRBJ1-1; D gene ambiguous. The CDR3 is made up of 15 amino acids. Trimming shortened V by 0 bases and J by 0 bases, and 8 bases separated the two germline ends. CDR1 and CDR2 (germline): KGHSH, LQKENI. CDR3 coding DNA: TGTGCCAGCTCACCACCGGAGGCCCTGAACACTGAAGCTTTCTTT. Protein product: CASSPPEALNTEAFF.

J is TRBJ1-3 and V is TRBV27, with TRBD1 matching over 7 bases. Trimming removed 3 bases from V and 5 bases from J; junction bases left unmatched: 10. CDR1 is MNHEY and CDR2 is SMNVEV in the germline V gene (reference sequence). The CDR3 spans 16 residues. The CDR3 region is CASSLDPRQGRNTIYF. The CDR3, as DNA: TGTGCCAGCAGTTTGGACCCCCGACAGGGAAGAAACACCATATATTTT.